This T cell receptor (beta chain) was sequenced during a study of Graves' ophthalmopathy and Graves' hyperthyroidism. The overall study: Peripheral blood was collected at initial diagnosis, before any treatment.

Germline loops: CDR1 MNHEY, CDR2 SVGEGT. The CDR3 extends over 16 amino acids. V was pared by 0 bases and J by 7 bases, with 16 bases between. This clonotype was observed at least ten times. Its antigen is unidentified. Investigators amplified TCR beta CDR3 regions from RNA transcripts. Investigators did first-round RT-PCR with HTBI primers, then second-round multiplex PCR. TCRdb passed the multiplex PCR reads through MiXCR, listing each CDR3 protein once. This table holds about 410,000 distinct CDR3 sequences, about a sixth found once. Moderate-to-severe activity, with CAS ≥3, NOSPECS ≥4 and duration under 3 months, characterized the donors with ophthalmopathy. Lactation, pregnancy, uncontrolled infections and other autoimmune diseases were all grounds for excluding patients. Findings and limits, study-wide: Among expanded thyroid clonotypes above 0.001 frequency, most also occurred in blood.

This TCR derives from a woman between 18 and 29 years old with Graves' ophthalmopathy. V is TRBV6-2 or TRBV6-3 and J is TRBJ1-5; D unclear. The material sequenced was peripheral blood. DNA for the CDR3: TGTGCCAGCAGTTACTCGAAGGCGGCGGTCGGCCAGCCCCAGCATTTT. Translation: CASSYSKAAVGQPQHF.